The entry below describes one T cell receptor (beta chain). Its antigen is as yet unknown. The entry originates in a study of cytomegalovirus exposure and HLA in healthy donors. Study-wide findings and caveats: Altogether, 164 TCR beta chains were recorded as cytomegalovirus-associated. As was reported, the classifier diagnosed cytomegalovirus status with high specificity and sensitivity.

The PCR made use of 60 Vbeta and 13 Jbeta primers. The method was immunoSEQ multiplex PCR; TCRdb's version includes in-frame clones alone and lacks a portion of them. The sample includes tens of thousands of clones. The TCR was taken from a man aged 40-49 years in good health and CMV-seronegative. Sequenced input: PBMCs.

The CDR3 nucleotides read TGCGCCAGCAGCCGCCGACAGGACTCTGGAAACACCATATATTTT. It is translated as CASSRRQDSGNTIYF. This chain connects TRBV4-1 to TRBJ1-3, with a tentative D call TRBD1 (6 bases). Germline loops: CDR1 MGHRA, CDR2 YSYEKL. The CDR3 sequence is 15 residues long. V shed 4 bases and J shed 0 bases, with 10 bases lying between them.